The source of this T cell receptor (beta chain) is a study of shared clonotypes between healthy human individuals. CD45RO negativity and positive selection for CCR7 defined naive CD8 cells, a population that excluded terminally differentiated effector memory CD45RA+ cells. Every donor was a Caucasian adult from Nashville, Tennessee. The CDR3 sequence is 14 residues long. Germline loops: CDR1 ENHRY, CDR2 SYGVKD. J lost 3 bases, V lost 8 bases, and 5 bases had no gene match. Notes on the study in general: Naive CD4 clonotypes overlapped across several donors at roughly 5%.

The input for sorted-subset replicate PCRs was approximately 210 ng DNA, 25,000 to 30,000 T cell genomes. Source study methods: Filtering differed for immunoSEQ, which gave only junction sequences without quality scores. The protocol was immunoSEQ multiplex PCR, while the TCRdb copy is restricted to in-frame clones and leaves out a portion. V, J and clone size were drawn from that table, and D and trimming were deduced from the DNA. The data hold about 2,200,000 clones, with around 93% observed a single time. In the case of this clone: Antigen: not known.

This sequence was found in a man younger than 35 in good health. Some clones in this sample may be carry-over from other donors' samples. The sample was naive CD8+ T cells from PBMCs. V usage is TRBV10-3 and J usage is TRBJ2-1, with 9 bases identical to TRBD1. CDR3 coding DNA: TGTGCCATCGGGGACAGGGTCCTCTACAATGAGCAGTTCTTC. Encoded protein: CAIGDRVLYNEQFF.